One and the same sample provided the 8 T cell receptor beta chains below, sequenced in a study of T cells in Graves' hyperthyroidism and ophthalmopathy. Amplified TCR beta CDR3 regions came from RNA transcripts. In the first-round RT-PCR of the TCR CDR3, the HTBI primer set was used. MiXCR, run by TCRdb on the multiplex PCR reads, gives a single entry per CDR3 protein. This table holds roughly 280,000 distinct CDR3 sequences, 15% to 20% found once. The source material was blood. These receptors originate from a woman aged 55 to 70 with Graves' ophthalmopathy.

This clonotype came up many times. CDR3 sequence (DNA): TGTGCCAGCAGTTTCGGGGGGACAGGCTCCACTGAAGCTTTCTTT. The encoded protein is CASSFGGTGSTEAFF. This rearrangement joins TRBV12-3 or TRBV12-4 to TRBJ1-1; TRBD1 aligns across 8 bases. J lost 4 bases, V lost 3 bases, and 7 bases had no gene match. The CDR3 length is 15 residues.

The chain employs TRBV12-3 or TRBV12-4 and TRBJ1-3, with D unresolved. V was pared by 7 bases and J by 0 bases, with 13 bases between. This CDR3 region has 15 residues. The CDR3: CASTPGGRSGNTIYF. In nucleotides, the CDR3 is TGTGCCAGCACCCCGGGAGGGCGCTCTGGAAACACCATATATTTT.

This clonotype was counted ten times or more. The chain links TRBV7-3 to TRBJ2-2; 7 nucleotides match TRBD2. The CDR3 spans 15 residues. With 5 bases clipped from V and 1 base from J, the junction kept 4 bases outside the gene matches. Per germline, CDR1 SGHTA and CDR2 FQGTGA. CDR3 residues: CASSKERENTGELFF. In DNA, the CDR3 is TGTGCCAGCAGCAAAGAGCGGGAGAACACCGGGGAGCTGTTTTTT. The full variable domain, with the rest looked up from reference TRBV7-3 and TRBJ2-2, is GAGVSQTPSNKVTEKGKYVELRCDPISGHTALYWYRQSLGQGPEFLIYFQGTGAADDSGLPNDRFFAVRPEGSVSTLKIQRTERGDSAVYLCASSKERENTGELFFGEGSRLTVL.

This clonotype was picked up many times. This sequence joins TRBV20-1 and TRBJ2-7, with unresolved D. CDR1 and CDR2 from the germline V gene are DFQATT and SNEGSKA (reference sequence). V was clipped by 1 base and J by 2 bases, with 6 bases between them. This CDR3 spans 12 amino acids. CDR3 sequence reads: CSARGQTYEQYF. CDR3 sequence (DNA): TGCAGTGCTAGAGGTCAGACCTACGAGCAGTACTTC.

This clonotype was recorded at least ten times. This chain joins TRBV11-2 and TRBJ2-7; the match to TRBD2 covers 15 bases. The CDR3 extends over 16 amino acids. The germline gives CDR1 SGHAT, CDR2 FQNNGV. J was trimmed by 5 bases and V by 2 bases; bases with no gene match: 4. The CDR3: CASSLRTSGGADEQYF. CDR3 coding DNA: TGTGCCAGCAGCTTAAGGACTAGCGGGGGGGCCGACGAGCAGTACTTC.

This clonotype has more than one count but fewer than ten. The V call is TRBV5-1, the J call TRBJ1-3, with D perhaps matching TRBD1 (5 bases). The CDR3 loop spans 17 amino acids. Per germline, CDR1 SGHRS and CDR2 YFSETQ. Trimming stripped 0 bases from V and 4 bases from J, with 17 bases between. In DNA form, the CDR3 reads TGCGCCAGCAGCTTGGTTCGGGGCACTCTCGCCGGAAACACCATATATTTT. Its translation is CASSLVRGTLAGNTIYF.

This clonotype was counted at least ten times. This rearrangement joins TRBV24-1 to TRBJ2-1; the match to TRBD1 covers 7 bases. The CDR3 consists of 13 residues. The germline V gene has CDR1 KGHDR and CDR2 SFDVKD. The V gene end was trimmed by 2 bases and the J gene end by 6 bases; junction bases not matched to a gene: 0. In DNA, the CDR3 is TGTGCCACCAGTGATTCAGGGGGCAATGAGCAGTTCTTC. Its translation: CATSDSGGNEQFF.

This chain uses TRBV11-2 with TRBJ1-6; D ambiguous. Germline values: CDR1 SGHAT, CDR2 FQNNGV. With 3 bases removed from V and 9 bases from J, the gap between germline ends came to 12 bases. This CDR3 has 14 residues. The CDR3 sequence is CASSFGGVTSPLHF. The CDR3 region has the DNA TGTGCCAGCAGCTTTGGCGGGGTGACTTCACCCCTCCACTTT.